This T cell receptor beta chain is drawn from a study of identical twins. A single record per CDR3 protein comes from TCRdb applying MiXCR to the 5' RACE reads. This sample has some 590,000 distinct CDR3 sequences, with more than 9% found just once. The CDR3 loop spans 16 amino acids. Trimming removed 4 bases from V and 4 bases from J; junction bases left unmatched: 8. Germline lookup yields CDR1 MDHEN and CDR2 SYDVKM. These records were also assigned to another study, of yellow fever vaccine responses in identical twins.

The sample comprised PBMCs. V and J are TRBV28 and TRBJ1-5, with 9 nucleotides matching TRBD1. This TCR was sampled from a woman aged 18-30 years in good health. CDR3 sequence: CASSSDRGQGNQPQHF. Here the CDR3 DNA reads TGTGCCAGCAGTTCTGACAGGGGACAGGGAAATCAGCCCCAGCATTTT.